This TCR beta chain was observed in a study of cytomegalovirus exposure and HLA in healthy donors. The count of this clone is one. Clones were read by immunoSEQ multiplex PCR, and TCRdb kept only the in-frame ones, dropping some. Of 120,000 or so clones in the sample, 85% to 90% were seen once. The germline V gene encodes CDR1 SGHRS and CDR2 YFSETQ. There are 14 residues in the CDR3. Trimming cost V 4 bases and J 3 bases; bases outside gene matches: 6. The J gene is TRBJ2-5, the V gene TRBV5-1, with TRBD2 matching 7 bases. The clonotype was recovered from a woman under 40 in good health and CMV-seropositive. The sequencing sample was made of PBMCs. The CDR3 region is CASSGREAEETQYF. CDR3 DNA: TGCGCCAGCAGCGGACGGGAGGCTGAAGAGACCCAGTACTTC.